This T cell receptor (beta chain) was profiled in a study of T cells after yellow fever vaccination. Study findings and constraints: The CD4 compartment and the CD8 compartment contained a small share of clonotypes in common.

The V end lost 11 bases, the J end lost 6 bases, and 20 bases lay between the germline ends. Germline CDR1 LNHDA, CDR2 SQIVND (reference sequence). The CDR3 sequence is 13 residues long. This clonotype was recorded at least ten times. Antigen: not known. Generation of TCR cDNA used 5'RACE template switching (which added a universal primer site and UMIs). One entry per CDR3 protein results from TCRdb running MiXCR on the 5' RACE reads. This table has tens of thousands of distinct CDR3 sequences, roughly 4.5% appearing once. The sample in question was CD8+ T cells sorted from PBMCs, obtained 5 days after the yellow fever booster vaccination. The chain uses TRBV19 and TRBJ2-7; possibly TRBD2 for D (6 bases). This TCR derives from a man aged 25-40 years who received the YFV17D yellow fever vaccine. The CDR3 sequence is CASKFGEDGEQYF. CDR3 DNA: TGTGCCTCTAAGTTCGGGGAGGACGGCGAGCAGTACTTC.